The TCR beta chain under discussion was sequenced for a study of T cell responses to AZD1222 COVID-19 vaccine. Notes on the study in general: Donor demographics were predominantly white British with a female majority; clonal diversity may be underestimated. Epitopes outside B.1.351 and B.1.1.7 mutated regions reportedly drew nearly half of spike TCRs. Baseline seropositivity characterized only a handful of AZD1222 recipients.

Assay used: immunoSEQ multiplex PCR; TCRdb lists only in-frame clones, some missing. The sample consists of about 170,000 clones, around nine tenths of them appearing once. Comment on this clone: The antigen is not known.

Some second doses came at about 4 weeks and others at about 12 weeks; these were pooled. V shed 3 bases and J shed 2 bases, with 13 bases lying between them. The germline CDR1 and CDR2 sequences are DFQATT and SNEGSKA (reference sequence). CDR3 length: 14 residues. The rearrangement links TRBV20-1 to TRBJ1-2; possible D gene TRBD1, 5 bases. The clonotype originates from an adult who received the AZD1222 COVID-19 vaccine. Sequenced material: peripheral blood, taken 28 days after the second AZD1222 dose. CDR3 protein: CSASSQGANYGYTF. The CDR3 DNA is TGCAGTGCTAGTTCGCAGGGTGCAAACTATGGCTACACCTTC.